The present T cell receptor (beta chain) was sequenced within a study of T cells in Graves' hyperthyroidism and ophthalmopathy. Patients were aged 18 to 65, had disease duration under 2 months, and had newly diagnosed hyperthyroidism. It was uncontrolled infection, other autoimmune disease, pregnancy or lactation that excluded patients. Blood sampling occurred at first hyperthyroidism diagnosis, ahead of any ophthalmopathy symptoms. The V gene lost 3 bases and the J gene lost 1 base, with 18 bases spanning the gap. Germline V gene data show CDR1 as KGHSH and CDR2 as LQKENI. CDR3 length equals 17 residues. From RNA transcripts, TCR beta CDR3 regions were amplified. The primer set for the first-round RT-PCR of the TCR CDR3 was HTBI. One entry per CDR3 protein, called by TCRdb with MiXCR from the multiplex PCR reads. Seen here are nearly 600,000 distinct CDR3 sequences, about 14% observed once, and the top ten hold about 5.8%.

This clonotype was recorded at least ten times. The chain recombines TRBV18 with TRBJ1-1; D not resolved. The sample comprised blood. This TCR came from a woman in her twenties or thirties with Graves' hyperthyroidism that later progressed to Graves' ophthalmopathy. The CDR3 nucleotides are TGTGCCAGCTCACCCCCCCAGCGGGGAGCGGGGAACACTGAAGCTTTCTTT. Its protein is CASSPPQRGAGNTEAFF.